This T cell receptor (beta chain) was recovered during a study of T-cell reconstitution after alpha-beta-depleted transplantation in children. This clonotype was detected many times. Germline values: CDR1 MNHNS, CDR2 SASEGT. This CDR3 contains 19 residues. Losses at the gene ends were 1 base for V and 6 bases for J; bases not matched to a gene: 16. Researchers prepared the TCRbeta library using unique molecular identifiers, the study reports. TCRdb reprocessed the PCR reads via MiXCR and lists one record per CDR3 protein. Of around 93,000 distinct CDR3 sequences listed, 7% to 10% are singletons. This chain links TRBV6-1 with TRBJ2-4; TRBD2 aligns across 9 bases. Sequencing was performed on PBMCs from the stem cell graft donor, taken from the stem cell graft. This TCR came from a human donor who donated a stem cell graft to a child with congenital amegakaryocytic thrombocytopenia. CDR3 DNA: TGTGCCAGCAGTGAAGGTCTGGGACGAGCGGGGGGCAGGCGAAACATTCAGTACTTC. The encoded protein is CASSEGLGRAGGRRNIQYF.